This T cell receptor beta chain was recorded in a study of PD-L1 blockade in urothelial cancer. In the study overall: When patients started atezolizumab at some point between 2014 and 2015, it was given at 1,200 mg intravenously every 3 weeks. Analyses were performed on blood at 3 weeks after treatment start (the second dose) and at 6 weeks.

Indicated time point: peripheral blood 6 weeks after treatment start. Patients presented with locally advanced or metastatic urothelial carcinoma. Patient sample counts ranged from 1 to 8, pretreatment and on-treatment. There are a few counts of this clone. The protocol was immunoSEQ multiplex PCR, while the TCRdb copy is restricted to in-frame clones and leaves out a portion. The repertoire holds some 31,000 clones, approximately 81% seen once, with just under 3% in the top ten. CDR1 is SEHNR, CDR2 FQNEAQ, per germline (reference sequence). V was clipped by 3 bases and J by 3 bases, with 20 bases between them. CDR3 length: 17 amino acids.

The sequence was collected from a man between 65 and 85 years old with urothelial cancer. The sequencing here drew on PBMCs, taken around atezolizumab (anti-PD-L1) treatment. The V call is TRBV7-9, the J call TRBJ1-1; D ambiguous. CDR3 amino acids: CASSLSAAGIGDTEAFF. The CDR3 bases are TGTGCCAGCAGCTTGAGTGCGGCCGGAATCGGGGACACTGAAGCTTTCTTT.